The 21 T cell receptor beta chains listed next were all sequenced from one sample in a study of OX40 agonist ivuxolimab in advanced cancers. TCRdb's copy holds only in-frame clones and misses some; the assay was immunoSEQ multiplex PCR. This table has about 98,000 clones, roughly 93% appearing once. The sample consisted of CD4+ or CD8+ T cells sorted from blood, taken in a trial of the OX40 agonist ivuxolimab. The receptors were gathered from an adult with an advanced solid tumor such as melanoma, head and neck, liver or kidney cancer.

The J gene is TRBJ2-3, the V gene TRBV7-2, with TRBD2 as a possible D gene (5 bases). Germline V gives CDR1 SGHTA, CDR2 FQGNSA. The V and J ends lost 1 base and 2 bases respectively, with 7 bases between them. The CDR3 is made up of 14 amino acids. In DNA, the CDR3 is TGTGCCAGCAGCTTAGTGCGGGCCACAGATACGCAGTATTTT. Its protein product is CASSLVRATDTQYF. The full variable domain, with the rest looked up from reference TRBV7-2 and TRBJ2-3, is GAGVSQSPSNKVTEKGKDVELRCDPISGHTALYWYRQSLGQGLEFLIYFQGNSAPDKSGLPSDRFSAERTGGSVSTLTIQRTQQEDSAVYLCASSLVRATDTQYFGPGTRLTVL.

V usage is TRBV6-1 and J usage is TRBJ2-5; TRBD2 agrees at 10 bases. After removal of 7 bases from V and 2 bases from J, the junction contained 7 bases not matched to a gene. The CDR3 runs to 15 residues. Germline V lookup: CDR1 MNHNS, CDR2 SASEGT. The CDR3 coding sequence is TGTGCCAGCACCATTCTTAGCGGGAGGCAAGAGACCCAGTACTTC. Its protein is CASTILSGRQETQYF.

This rearrangement joins TRBV30 to TRBJ1-4; D unclear. V was cut by 1 base and J by 7 bases, with 16 bases left in between. Germline-derived CDR1 and CDR2 are GTSNPN and SVGIG (reference sequence). The CDR3 runs to 15 residues. CDR3 sequence reads: CAWSEGLQRGEKLFF. CDR3 DNA: TGTGCCTGGAGTGAAGGGTTACAACGTGGTGAAAAACTGTTTTTT.

The chain uses TRBV28 and TRBJ2-2, with a possible D match to TRBD2 (5 bases). The V gene's germline CDR1 is MDHEN and CDR2 SYDVKM. This CDR3 has 13 amino acids. The V end was cut by 8 bases, the J end by 1 base, with 8 bases between. The chain's CDR3 is CASHTRNTGELFF. CDR3 DNA sequence: TGTGCCAGCCATACTAGGAACACCGGGGAGCTGTTTTTT. Drawing the rest from reference TRBV28 and TRBJ2-2, the complete variable domain is DVKVTQSSRYLVKRTGEKVFLECVQDMDHENMFWYRQDPGLGLRLIYFSYDVKMKEKGDIPEGYSVSREKKERFSLILESASTNQTSMYLCASHTRNTGELFFGEGSRLTVL.

The rearrangement joins TRBV30 to TRBJ1-5; D is possibly TRBD1 (5 bases). The germline V and J ends were trimmed by 2 bases and 7 bases, with 15 bases remaining between them. The germline V gene encodes CDR1 GTSNPN and CDR2 SVGIG (reference sequence). The CDR3 is made up of 14 amino acids. This chain's CDR3 is CAWSSLSGYQPQHF. The DNA for the CDR3 is TGTGCCTGGAGTTCCCTTTCAGGGTACCAGCCCCAGCATTTT.

This clone was picked up one time. This chain joins TRBV6-6 and TRBJ1-6, with D maybe TRBD1 (5 bases). Germline V gene sequence: CDR1 MNHNY, CDR2 SVGAGI (reference sequence). The CDR3 has 13 amino acids. Trimming removed 5 bases from V and 7 bases from J, with 9 bases in between. The CDR3, as DNA: TGTGCCAGCAGTCCCGGGGGGAATTCACCCCTCCACTTT. It is translated as CASSPGGNSPLHF.

V is TRBV6-5 and J is TRBJ2-1; D is unresolved. The CDR3 sequence is 12 residues long. Germline CDR1 and CDR2: MNHEY and SVGAGI. Deletions cut 2 bases from V and 3 bases from J, with 2 bases between. The CDR3 DNA reads as TGTGCCAGCAGTTACAACTACAATGAGCAGTTCTTC. Its translation: CASSYNYNEQFF.

The chain uses TRBV28 and TRBJ2-3; D is unresolved. The germline CDR1 and CDR2 sequences are MDHEN and SYDVKM. This CDR3 has 12 amino acids. V was trimmed by 2 bases and J by 4 bases, leaving 4 bases between them. The CDR3: CASSLKADTQYF. In DNA form, the CDR3 reads TGTGCCAGCAGTTTAAAAGCAGATACGCAGTATTTT.

The rearrangement joins TRBV11-3 to TRBJ2-2; TRBD2 matches at 10 bases. CDR3 length equals 17 residues. V lost 1 base to trimming and J lost 6 bases; unmatched junction nucleotides: 8. Germline assignment: CDR1 SGHNT and CDR2 YENEEA. As DNA, the CDR3 is TGTGCCAGCAGCTTAGCCCCTAGCGGGGGAAATCCCGGGGAGCTGTTTTTT. Its translation is CASSLAPSGGNPGELFF.

This clone was recorded once. The rearrangement links TRBV5-5 to TRBJ2-1; the D gene is possibly TRBD2 (6 bases). V was pared by 3 bases and J by 7 bases, with 23 bases between. Germline CDR1 reads SGHKS; CDR2 reads YYEKEE (reference sequence). The CDR3 totals 17 residues. DNA of the CDR3: TGTGCCAGCAGCTGGGACCCCCACGGCGGGGTAGGGAATGAGCAGTTCTTC. This sequence encodes CASSWDPHGGVGNEQFF.

The rearrangement links TRBV29-1 to TRBJ2-3; D remains unclear. Trimming cost V 8 bases and J 2 bases, with 14 bases left between them. This CDR3 spans 13 amino acids. Germline V gives CDR1 SQVTM, CDR2 ANQGSEA. CDR3 sequence: CSIAESTTDTQYF. The CDR3, as DNA: TGCAGCATCGCTGAGTCCACCACAGATACGCAGTATTTT.

The CDR3 sequence is CASSPPSYRTGGTSNEQFF. In DNA, the CDR3 is TGTGCCAGCTCACCCCCTAGTTACAGGACAGGGGGGACCAGCAATGAGCAGTTCTTC. V and J are TRBV18 and TRBJ2-1, with 10 bases that match TRBD1. The ends lost 3 bases at V and 6 bases at J; junction bases unmatched: 17. CDR1 KGHSH and CDR2 LQKENI come from the germline V gene. The CDR3 length is 19 residues.

The chain carries TRBV6-6 and TRBJ1-5; D is perhaps TRBD1 (6 bases). The V and J ends lost 2 bases and 7 bases respectively, with 9 bases between them. There are 13 residues in the CDR3. Germline CDR1 MNHNY, CDR2 SVGAGI (reference sequence). This CDR3 is CASSYTGSQPQHF. CDR3 in DNA: TGTGCCAGCAGTTACACAGGGAGCCAGCCCCAGCATTTT.

The chain has TRBV19 and TRBJ1-3, with TRBD1 as a possible D gene (5 bases). CDR3 length equals 15 residues. In germline, CDR1 is LNHDA, CDR2 SQIVND (reference sequence). V was cut by 7 bases and J by 4 bases, with 17 bases left in between. The CDR3 here is CASTPGPGRGNTIYF. The CDR3 DNA is TGTGCCAGTACCCCGGGGCCCGGGCGAGGAAACACCATATATTTT.

This clone showed up just a few times. The genes are TRBV10-3 and TRBJ2-7; 8 bases agree with TRBD1. Germline V CDR1 and CDR2: ENHRY, SYGVKD. The CDR3 runs 13 residues. V lost 10 bases, J lost 1 base, and 6 bases stayed unmatched. Here the CDR3 DNA reads TGTGCCACCGCTAGACAGGGGTCCTACGAGCAGTACGTC. Protein sequence: CATARQGSYEQYV.

DNA for the CDR3: TGTGCCAGCAGCTACGCCAGGGGGCATGAGCAGTTCTTC. Its protein is CASSYARGHEQFF. The genes are TRBV7-2 and TRBJ2-1; 8 bases are a match to TRBD1. Trimming removed 4 bases from V and 8 bases from J; junction bases left unmatched: 4. Germline CDR1 and CDR2: SGHTA and FQGNSA. This CDR3 comprises 13 residues.

In its sample, this clone was seen once. This chain links TRBV11-3 with TRBJ2-1, with 14 positions matching TRBD2. CDR1 SGHNT and CDR2 YENEEA come from the germline V gene. The CDR3 sequence is 15 residues long. With 0 bases clipped from V and 11 bases from J, the junction kept 3 bases outside the gene matches. The chain's CDR3 is CASSLEGTSGGKQFF. The CDR3 bases are TGTGCCAGCAGCTTAGAGGGGACTAGCGGGGGTAAGCAGTTCTTC.

The chain uses TRBV9 and TRBJ1-5; D gene ambiguous. The CDR3 is 14 amino acids. With 3 bases removed from V and 3 bases from J, the gap between germline ends came to 10 bases. Looked up from germline, CDR1 is SGDLS and CDR2 is YYNGEE. This CDR3 reads CASSAGVSNQPQHF. The CDR3 nucleotides are TGTGCCAGCAGCGCCGGCGTCTCCAATCAGCCCCAGCATTTT.

The chain links TRBV10-3 to TRBJ2-1; tentative D call: TRBD1 (5 bases). The V gene lost 4 bases and the J gene lost 16 bases, with 23 bases spanning the gap. Germline V CDR1 and CDR2: ENHRY, SYGVKD. The CDR3 loop spans 14 amino acids. The CDR3 sequence: CAISARQGPKMRFF. Written as DNA, the CDR3 is TGTGCCATCAGTGCAAGGCAGGGCCCCAAAATGAGATTCTTC.

The rearrangement links TRBV7-3 to TRBJ1-2; D is ambiguous. The CDR3 covers 13 residues. The germline CDR1 and CDR2 sequences are SGHTA and FQGTGA. The V gene lost 2 bases and the J gene lost 6 bases, with 10 bases spanning the gap. The CDR3 DNA follows: TGTGCCAGCAGCTTATTAGGGTTCGATGGCTACACCTTC. It encodes CASSLLGFDGYTF. Drawing the rest from reference TRBV7-3 and TRBJ1-2, the complete variable domain is GAGVSQTPSNKVTEKGKYVELRCDPISGHTALYWYRQSLGQGPEFLIYFQGTGAADDSGLPNDRFFAVRPEGSVSTLKIQRTERGDSAVYLCASSLLGFDGYTFGSGTRLTVV.

This chain uses TRBV6-5 with TRBJ1-4; TRBD1 matches at 7 bases. Looked up from germline, CDR1 is MNHEY and CDR2 is SVGAGI. V was pared by 6 bases and J by 8 bases, with 9 bases of the junction left unmatched. The CDR3 has 14 residues. CDR3 nucleotide sequence: TGTGCCAGCAGCACTACAGGGGTGCGGGAAAAACTGTTTTTT. Protein product: CASSTTGVREKLFF.